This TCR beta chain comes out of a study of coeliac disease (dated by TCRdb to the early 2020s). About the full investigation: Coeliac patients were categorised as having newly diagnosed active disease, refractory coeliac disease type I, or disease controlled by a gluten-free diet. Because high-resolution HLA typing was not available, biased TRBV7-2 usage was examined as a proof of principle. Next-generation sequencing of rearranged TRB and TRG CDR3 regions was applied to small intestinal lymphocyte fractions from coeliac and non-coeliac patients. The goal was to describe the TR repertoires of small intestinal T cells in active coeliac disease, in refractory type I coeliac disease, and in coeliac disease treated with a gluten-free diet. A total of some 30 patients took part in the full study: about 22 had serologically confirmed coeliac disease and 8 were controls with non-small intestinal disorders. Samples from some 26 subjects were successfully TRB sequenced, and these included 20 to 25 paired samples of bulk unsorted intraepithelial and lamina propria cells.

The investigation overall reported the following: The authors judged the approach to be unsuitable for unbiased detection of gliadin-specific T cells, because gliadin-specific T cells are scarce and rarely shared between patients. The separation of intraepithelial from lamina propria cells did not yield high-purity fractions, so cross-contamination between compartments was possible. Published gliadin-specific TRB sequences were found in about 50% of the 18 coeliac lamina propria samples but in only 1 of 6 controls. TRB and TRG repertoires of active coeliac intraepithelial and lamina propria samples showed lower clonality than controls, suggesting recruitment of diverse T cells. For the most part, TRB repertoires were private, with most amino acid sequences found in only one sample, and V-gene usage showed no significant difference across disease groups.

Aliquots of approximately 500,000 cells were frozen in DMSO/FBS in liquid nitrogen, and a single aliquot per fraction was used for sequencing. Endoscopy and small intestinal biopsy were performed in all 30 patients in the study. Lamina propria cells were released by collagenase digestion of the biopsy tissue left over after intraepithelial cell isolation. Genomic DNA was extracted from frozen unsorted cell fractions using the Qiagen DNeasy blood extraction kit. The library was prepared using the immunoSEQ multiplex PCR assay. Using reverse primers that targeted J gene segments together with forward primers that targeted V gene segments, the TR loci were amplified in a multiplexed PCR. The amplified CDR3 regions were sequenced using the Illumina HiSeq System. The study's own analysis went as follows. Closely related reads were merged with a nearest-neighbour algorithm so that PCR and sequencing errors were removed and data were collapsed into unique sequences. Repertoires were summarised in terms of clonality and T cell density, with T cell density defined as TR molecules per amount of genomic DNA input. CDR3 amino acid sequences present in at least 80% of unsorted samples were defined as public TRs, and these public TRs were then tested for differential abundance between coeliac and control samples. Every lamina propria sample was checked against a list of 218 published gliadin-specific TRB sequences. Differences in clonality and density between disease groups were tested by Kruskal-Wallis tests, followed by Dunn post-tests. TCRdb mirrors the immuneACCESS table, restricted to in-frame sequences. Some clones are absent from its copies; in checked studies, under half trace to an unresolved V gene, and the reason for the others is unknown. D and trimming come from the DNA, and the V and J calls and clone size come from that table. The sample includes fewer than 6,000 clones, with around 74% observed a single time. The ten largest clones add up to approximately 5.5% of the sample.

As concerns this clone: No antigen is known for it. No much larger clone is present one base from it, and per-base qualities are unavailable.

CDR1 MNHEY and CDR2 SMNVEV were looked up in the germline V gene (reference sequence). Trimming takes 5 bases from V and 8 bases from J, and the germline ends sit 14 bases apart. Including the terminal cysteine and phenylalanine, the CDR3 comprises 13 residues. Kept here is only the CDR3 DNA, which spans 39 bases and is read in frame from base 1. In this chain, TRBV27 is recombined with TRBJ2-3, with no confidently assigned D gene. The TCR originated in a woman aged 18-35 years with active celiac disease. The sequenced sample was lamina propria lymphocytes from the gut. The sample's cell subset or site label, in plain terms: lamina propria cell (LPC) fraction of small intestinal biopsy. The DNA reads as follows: TGTGCCAGCAGTCATAGCCGGAGCCTTACGCAGTATTTT. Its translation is CASSHSRSLTQYF.